These T cell receptor beta chains were read from a single sample in a study of T cell changes during pregnancy in multiple sclerosis. Method: immunoSEQ multiplex PCR; TCRdb's copy keeps in-frame clones and lacks some. This table holds 30,000 or so clones, 89% found once. Here the sequenced sample was CD8+ T cells from peripheral blood mononuclear cells, taken after pregnancy. These receptors were collected from a female donor with multiple sclerosis, enrolled in a pregnancy study. Both conserved end residues are part of each CDR3. Fields, in order: J gene, clone size, V gene, D gene, CDR3 protein, CDR3 DNA. A D gene is named only where the DNA matches it firmly. Clone size is given for some rows only: seen once, a few or many times, or a class if the clone is expanded.

j_call: TRBJ2-1; clone_size: .; v_call: TRBV4-3; d_call: .; cdr3_aa: CASSQEDSLANNEQFF; cdr3_nt: TGCGCCAGCAGCCAAGAAGATAGCCTAGCGAACAATGAGCAGTTCTTC
j_call: TRBJ1-5; clone_size: .; v_call: TRBV2; d_call: .; cdr3_aa: CASRPTLSLSNQPQHF; cdr3_nt: TGTGCCAGCAGACCGACACTCTCTCTTAGCAATCAGCCCCAGCATTTT
j_call: TRBJ2-7; clone_size: .; v_call: TRBV10-3; d_call: TRBD2; cdr3_aa: CAISTPRGGAGVLSNEQYF; cdr3_nt: TGTGCCATCAGCACCCCCCGGGGAGGGGCGGGAGTCTTGTCAAACGAGCAGTACTTC
j_call: TRBJ1-1; clone_size: .; v_call: TRBV4-3; d_call: .; cdr3_aa: CASSQDRGGRYTEAFF; cdr3_nt: TGCGCCAGCAGCCAAGATAGGGGGGGCAGGTACACTGAAGCTTTCTTT
j_call: TRBJ2-5; clone_size: .; v_call: TRBV27; d_call: .; cdr3_aa: CAKSSLYQETQYF; cdr3_nt: TGTGCCAAATCTAGCTTGTACCAAGAGACCCAGTACTTC
j_call: TRBJ2-7; clone_size: medium-sized; v_call: TRBV7-9; d_call: .; cdr3_aa: CASSLQGDYEQYF; cdr3_nt: TGTGCCAGCAGCTTACAGGGCGACTACGAGCAGTACTTC
j_call: TRBJ2-1; clone_size: .; v_call: TRBV4-3; d_call: .; cdr3_aa: CASSQDSLATYNEQFF; cdr3_nt: TGCGCCAGCAGCCAAGATAGCTTGGCCACCTACAATGAGCAGTTCTTC
j_call: TRBJ2-7; clone_size: .; v_call: TRBV18; d_call: .; cdr3_aa: CASSPPLDYEQYF; cdr3_nt: TGTGCCAGCTCACCGCCACTCGACTACGAGCAGTACTTC
j_call: TRBJ1-2; clone_size: .; v_call: TRBV29-1; d_call: .; cdr3_aa: CSVDQGLSYGYTF; cdr3_nt: TGCAGCGTTGACCAGGGGTTGAGCTATGGCTACACCTTC
j_call: TRBJ2-1; clone_size: .; v_call: TRBV5-8; d_call: TRBD2; cdr3_aa: CASSSGTSTVDEQFF; cdr3_nt: TGTGCCAGCAGCTCAGGGACTAGCACGGTGGATGAGCAGTTCTTC
j_call: TRBJ1-1; clone_size: .; v_call: TRBV7-9; d_call: .; cdr3_aa: CASSSENRLEAFF; cdr3_nt: TGTGCCAGCAGCTCAGAAAACAGGTTAGAAGCTTTCTTT
j_call: TRBJ2-7; clone_size: .; v_call: TRBV27; d_call: TRBD2; cdr3_aa: CASRLAGGSLYEQYF; cdr3_nt: TGTGCCAGCAGGCTAGCGGGAGGAAGTCTCTACGAGCAGTACTTC
j_call: TRBJ1-1; clone_size: .; v_call: TRBV10-3; d_call: .; cdr3_aa: CAIKSAGVGTEAFF; cdr3_nt: TGTGCCATCAAGTCCGCCGGGGTGGGCACTGAAGCTTTCTTT
j_call: TRBJ2-6; clone_size: .; v_call: TRBV27; d_call: TRBD2; cdr3_aa: CASSPHFTGTSVSSGANVLTF; cdr3_nt: TGTGCCAGCAGTCCGCACTTCACCGGGACTAGCGTCAGCTCTGGGGCCAACGTCCTGACTTTC
j_call: TRBJ2-5; clone_size: .; v_call: TRBV18; d_call: TRBD1; cdr3_aa: CASSPQDRAQETQYF; cdr3_nt: TGTGCCAGCTCACCACAGGACAGGGCACAAGAGACCCAGTACTTC
j_call: TRBJ2-7; clone_size: .; v_call: TRBV4-3; d_call: TRBD2; cdr3_aa: CASSPTTGRYYEQYF; cdr3_nt: TGCGCCAGCAGCCCGACTACCGGGAGGTACTACGAGCAGTACTTC
j_call: TRBJ1-1; clone_size: .; v_call: TRBV19; d_call: .; cdr3_aa: CASSMGGRGTEAFF; cdr3_nt: TGTGCCAGTAGTATGGGGGGGAGGGGCACTGAAGCTTTCTTT
j_call: TRBJ2-7; clone_size: .; v_call: TRBV7-2; d_call: TRBD2; cdr3_aa: CASSIGLAGGFYEQYF; cdr3_nt: TGTGCCAGCAGCATTGGACTAGCGGGAGGGTTCTACGAGCAGTACTTC
j_call: TRBJ2-1; clone_size: .; v_call: TRBV29-1; d_call: .; cdr3_aa: CSVDQGRYNEQFF; cdr3_nt: TGCAGCGTTGATCAGGGGCGCTACAATGAGCAGTTCTTC
j_call: TRBJ2-1; clone_size: .; v_call: TRBV18; d_call: .; cdr3_aa: CASSRSRAPYNEQFF; cdr3_nt: TGTGCCAGCTCACGATCGAGGGCTCCCTACAATGAGCAGTTCTTC
j_call: TRBJ2-2; clone_size: .; v_call: TRBV9; d_call: .; cdr3_aa: CASSGRDWEYSGELFF; cdr3_nt: TGTGCCAGCAGCGGCCGGGACTGGGAGTACAGCGGGGAGCTGTTTTTT
j_call: TRBJ2-7; clone_size: .; v_call: TRBV10-3; d_call: .; cdr3_aa: CAISESAGRYEQYF; cdr3_nt: TGTGCCATCAGTGAGTCTGCAGGGCGCTACGAGCAGTACTTC
j_call: TRBJ2-7; clone_size: .; v_call: TRBV7-9; d_call: .; cdr3_aa: CASSLPSTATYEQYF; cdr3_nt: TGTGCCAGCAGCTTACCGTCGACAGCTACCTACGAGCAGTACTTC
j_call: TRBJ2-7; clone_size: .; v_call: TRBV4-3; d_call: .; cdr3_aa: CASSLDSLSYEQYF; cdr3_nt: TGCGCCAGCAGCTTAGACAGCCTCTCCTACGAGCAGTACTTC
j_call: TRBJ2-3; clone_size: .; v_call: TRBV7-8; d_call: .; cdr3_aa: CASSFGPGSSTDTQYF; cdr3_nt: TGTGCCAGCAGCTTCGGTCCAGGCTCTAGCACAGATACGCAGTATTTT
j_call: TRBJ2-3; clone_size: .; v_call: TRBV5-1; d_call: .; cdr3_aa: CASSEWGSSTDTQYF; cdr3_nt: TGCGCCAGCAGCGAGTGGGGCTCTAGCACAGATACGCAGTATTTT
j_call: TRBJ1-2; clone_size: once; v_call: TRBV19; d_call: .; cdr3_aa: CASTAGDYGYTF; cdr3_nt: TGTGCCAGTACGGCAGGGGACTATGGCTACACCTTC
j_call: TRBJ1-2; clone_size: .; v_call: TRBV9; d_call: .; cdr3_aa: CASSPQSTPNRADGYTF; cdr3_nt: TGTGCCAGCAGCCCTCAATCCACACCTAACAGGGCTGATGGCTACACCTTC
j_call: TRBJ1-1; clone_size: .; v_call: TRBV9; d_call: TRBD1; cdr3_aa: CASSATGYTEAFF; cdr3_nt: TGTGCCAGCAGCGCGACAGGGTACACTGAAGCTTTCTTT
j_call: TRBJ1-4; clone_size: .; v_call: TRBV7-9; d_call: .; cdr3_aa: CASSPPEVGDNEKLFF; cdr3_nt: TGTGCCAGCAGCCCCCCAGAGGTAGGGGATAATGAAAAACTGTTTTTT
j_call: TRBJ2-7; clone_size: once; v_call: TRBV4-3; d_call: .; cdr3_aa: CASSQAPGLSYEQYF; cdr3_nt: TGCGCCAGCAGCCAAGCCCCGGGACTGAGCTACGAGCAGTACTTC
j_call: TRBJ1-2; clone_size: .; v_call: TRBV7-2; d_call: TRBD1; cdr3_aa: CASSLDWKDRGFGYTF; cdr3_nt: TGTGCCAGCAGCTTAGATTGGAAGGACAGGGGGTTCGGCTACACCTTC
j_call: TRBJ2-7; clone_size: .; v_call: TRBV7-9; d_call: .; cdr3_aa: CASSPRGDGKLYEQYF; cdr3_nt: TGTGCCAGCAGCCCCAGGGGGGATGGAAAACTATACGAGCAGTACTTC
j_call: TRBJ1-2; clone_size: .; v_call: TRBV6-5; d_call: .; cdr3_aa: CASSPTGNYGYTF; cdr3_nt: TGTGCCAGCAGTCCAACAGGGAACTATGGCTACACCTTC
j_call: TRBJ2-1; clone_size: .; v_call: TRBV11-3; d_call: TRBD2; cdr3_aa: CASSLASGRANEQFF; cdr3_nt: TGTGCCAGCAGCTTAGCTAGCGGGAGGGCCAATGAGCAGTTCTTC